This T cell receptor beta chain was identified during a study of Ad26.COV2.S vaccination and SARS-CoV-2 variants. The assay was immunoSEQ multiplex PCR, and TCRdb's table has in-frame clones only and misses some. In the table there are hundreds of thousands of clones, over 80% of which are singletons. The treatment denotes: 15 to 20 received Ad26.COV2.S at low or high dose, single or two shots; several received placebo; per-sample allocation not given. The investigators took samples on day 63 after the first vaccine or placebo injection. V lost 7 bases, J lost 5 bases, and 15 bases lay in between. The CDR3 runs to 14 residues. The germline V gene has CDR1 SGHTA and CDR2 FQGNSA.

This TCR was sampled from a person between 18 and 60 years old who received the Ad26.COV2.S COVID-19 vaccine or a placebo. This specimen consisted of peripheral blood, obtained in a trial of Ad26.COV2.S vaccine versus placebo. The rearrangement links TRBV7-2 to TRBJ2-1; a weak D match, TRBD1 (5 bases). CDR3 nucleotides: TGTGCCAGCAAAAGTGGCAGGGCAAACAATGAGCAGTTCTTC. Its protein is CASKSGRANNEQFF.